Listed below are T cell receptor beta chains from one sample, sequenced in a study of PD-1 blockade in classical Hodgkin lymphoma. Some clones are missing from TCRdb's copy, which holds only in-frame ones; the method was immunoSEQ multiplex PCR. Among 13,000 to 15,000 clones listed, about 82% were seen once. The sequencing used peripheral blood mononuclear cells (PBMCs), collected at baseline. Every receptor here comes from a human donor with classical Hodgkin lymphoma. CDR3s include the opening cysteine and the closing phenylalanine or tryptophan. D genes are given only for firm matches. Rows give clone size only sometimes, using once, few, many, or a class for an expanded clone.

j_gene,d_gene,abundance,v_gene,CDR3aa,CDR3nt
TRBJ2-3,TRBD2,.,TRBV7-9,CASSLRGGTDTQYF,TGTGCCAGCAGCTTACGGGGGGGGACAGATACGCAGTATTTT
TRBJ2-7,TRBD2,.,TRBV27,CASSIGTSGSSYEQYF,TGTGCCAGCAGTATAGGGACTAGCGGGAGCTCCTACGAGCAGTACTTC
TRBJ1-1,.,.,TRBV19,CASSTQRDTEAFF,TGTGCCAGTAGTACCCAAAGGGACACTGAAGCTTTCTTT
TRBJ2-5,.,.,TRBV5-1,CASSFRSGQETQYF,TGCGCCAGCAGCTTCAGGTCAGGACAAGAGACCCAGTACTTC
TRBJ2-1,.,.,TRBV28,CASLGVADSYNEQFF,TGTGCCAGCCTGGGGGTAGCGGACTCCTACAATGAGCAGTTCTTC
TRBJ2-7,TRBD1,.,TRBV10-3,CAISERQGPGEQYF,TGTGCCATCAGTGAGAGACAGGGACCGGGTGAGCAGTACTTC
TRBJ1-1,.,.,TRBV19,CASAIGSATEAFF,TGTGCCAGTGCTATTGGCAGCGCCACTGAAGCTTTCTTT
TRBJ2-1,.,.,TRBV27,CASTFYNEQFF,TGTGCCAGCACGTTTTACAATGAGCAGTTCTTC
TRBJ2-7,.,.,TRBV27,CASSLSWGDYEQYF,TGTGCCAGCAGTTTATCATGGGGGGACTACGAGCAGTACTTC
TRBJ1-1,.,.,TRBV7-2,CASSSGSREAFF,TGTGCCAGCAGCTCCGGGTCCAGGGAAGCTTTCTTT
TRBJ2-5,TRBD1,.,TRBV23-1,CASSQSVTGGRQETQYF,TGCGCCAGCAGTCAATCGGTGACAGGGGGTCGCCAAGAGACCCAGTACTTC
TRBJ2-7,.,.,TRBV9,CASSVTGTAAYEQYF,TGTGCCAGCAGCGTGACCGGAACAGCGGCCTACGAGCAGTACTTC
TRBJ1-2,.,.,TRBV6-5,CASSSSNSGYGYTF,TGTGCCAGCAGTTCCTCCAATTCCGGCTATGGCTACACCTTC
TRBJ2-1,.,.,TRBV10-3,CAISEHREGLRNEQFF,TGTGCCATCAGTGAGCACAGGGAAGGATTAAGAAATGAGCAGTTCTTC
TRBJ2-7,.,.,TRBV28,CATRTYWNQGHNYEQYF,TGTGCCACCAGGACGTATTGGAATCAGGGGCACAACTACGAGCAGTACTTC
TRBJ2-3,.,.,TRBV5-5,CASSLAPSTDTQYF,TGTGCCAGCAGCCTAGCGCCTAGCACAGATACGCAGTATTTT
TRBJ2-7,.,.,TRBV19,CASSMGPARAYEQYF,TGTGCCAGTAGTATGGGGCCCGCCAGAGCTTACGAGCAGTACTTC
TRBJ1-4,.,once,TRBV5-1,CASSFGIGEKLFF,TGCGCCAGCAGCTTCGGGATCGGAGAAAAACTGTTTTTT
TRBJ1-1,.,.,TRBV10-3,CAISVQGVTEAFF,TGTGCCATCAGTGTTCAGGGAGTCACTGAAGCTTTCTTT